These 5 T cell receptor beta chains were sequenced from one sample in a study of high-grade serous ovarian cancer treatment subgroups. Tumor samples were obtained before definitive surgery or chemotherapy. Libraries were prepared by immunoSEQ multiplex PCR; TCRdb keeps only in-frame clonotypes and omits some of them. Of some 15,000 clones in the sample, about 86% were seen once. The specimen was tumor tissue. The source is a human donor with high-grade serous ovarian cancer.

The J gene is TRBJ2-3, the V gene TRBV19, with D unresolved. The CDR3 extends over 15 amino acids. V was shortened by 1 base and J by 6 bases, with 14 bases between the two germline ends. The germline gives CDR1 LNHDA, CDR2 SQIVND (reference sequence). In nucleotides, the CDR3 is TGTGCCAGTAGTATAGCTCGGACCCAAAAGGATACGCAGTATTTT. This codes for CASSIARTQKDTQYF.

The chain employs TRBV7-9 and TRBJ1-1; D is ambiguous. V was cut by 1 base and J by 5 bases, with 11 bases left in between. The CDR3 is 14 amino acids. Germline CDR1 SEHNR, CDR2 FQNEAQ (reference sequence). This CDR3 reads CASSLEGVGTEAFF. DNA for the CDR3: TGTGCCAGCAGCTTAGAGGGAGTTGGGACTGAAGCTTTCTTT.

The chain is built from TRBV5-6 and TRBJ2-7; perhaps TRBD2 as D (6 bases). The CDR3 runs to 13 residues. V lost 5 bases and J lost 7, with 16 bases in between. Germline CDR1 and CDR2: SGHDT and YYEEEE. The chain's CDR3 is CASSLTGVREQYF. CDR3 bases: TGTGCCAGCAGTTTAACGGGGGTGAGGGAGCAGTACTTC.

The chain carries TRBV25-1 and TRBJ2-3, with a weak D call TRBD1 (5 bases). The CDR3 runs to 14 residues. Germline CDR1 MGHDK, CDR2 SYGVNS. Trimming stripped 8 bases from V and 1 base from J, with 13 bases between. CDR3 protein: CASGAQGGTDTQYF. The CDR3 nucleotides read TGTGCCAGCGGGGCTCAGGGTGGCACAGATACGCAGTATTTT.

This chain joins TRBV7-2 and TRBJ2-5; the D is unclear. The CDR3 is made up of 14 amino acids. CDR1 is SGHTA and CDR2 is FQGNSA in the germline V gene. Trimming cost V 2 bases and J 2 bases, with 9 bases left between them. This CDR3 is CASSLSEGQETQYF. The CDR3 bases are TGTGCCAGCAGCTTAAGTGAAGGACAAGAGACCCAGTACTTC.